The rows below give T cell receptor beta chains drawn from one sample of a study of T cell repertoires in cytomegalovirus infection. These receptors are not linked to any known antigen. TCRdb reprocessed the reads with MiXCR, giving one entry per CDR3 protein. Among a few hundred thousand distinct CDR3 sequences, about 40% were seen once, and the ten largest hold 48%. The sequenced sample was cultured PBMCs, obtained from culture after CMV antigen stimulation. These receptors all stem from a human donor in good health (CMV status not recorded). Some clones in this sample may be carry-over from other donors' samples. Each CDR3 is given without its conserved first and last residue. Fields, in order: J gene, clone size, D gene, V gene, CDR3 protein. D genes are given only for firm matches. Expanded clones are given a class, and other clones once, few, many or no size at all.

j_call: TRBJ2-5
clone_size: few
d_call: TRBD2
v_call: TRBV7-6
cdr3_aa: ASSPRGSGEGETQY

j_call: TRBJ2-3
clone_size: .
d_call: .
v_call: TRBV5-4
cdr3_aa: ASSWDGGTDTQY

j_call: TRBJ2-5
clone_size: few
d_call: TRBD2
v_call: TRBV11-2
cdr3_aa: ASSMGLAEETQY

j_call: TRBJ1-5
clone_size: few
d_call: .
v_call: TRBV6-6
cdr3_aa: ASSDPRDVLGQPQH

j_call: TRBJ1-5
clone_size: few
d_call: .
v_call: TRBV7-2
cdr3_aa: ASSIPNQPQH

j_call: TRBJ1-1
clone_size: .
d_call: TRBD1
v_call: TRBV4-1
cdr3_aa: ASSQVGGQMNTEAF

j_call: TRBJ2-2
clone_size: .
d_call: .
v_call: TRBV5-6
cdr3_aa: ASHFSSGNTGELF

j_call: TRBJ2-7
clone_size: .
d_call: .
v_call: TRBV12-3/TRBV12-4
cdr3_aa: ASSPERSQLLGFSYEQY

j_call: TRBJ1-2
clone_size: few
d_call: .
v_call: TRBV6-8
cdr3_aa: ASTISNYGYT

j_call: TRBJ2-3
clone_size: .
d_call: .
v_call: TRBV27
cdr3_aa: ASRVIQSTDTQY

j_call: TRBJ2-7
clone_size: .
d_call: TRBD1
v_call: TRBV5-5
cdr3_aa: ASSLEQGGTYEQY

j_call: TRBJ2-2
clone_size: few
d_call: .
v_call: TRBV12-3/TRBV12-4
cdr3_aa: ASSFSTGTVNTGELF

j_call: TRBJ1-1
clone_size: .
d_call: .
v_call: TRBV10-1
cdr3_aa: ASSDSGGNTEAF

j_call: TRBJ1-1
clone_size: .
d_call: .
v_call: TRBV12-3/TRBV12-4
cdr3_aa: ASSLWGKNTEAF

j_call: TRBJ2-3
clone_size: .
d_call: TRBD2
v_call: TRBV11-3
cdr3_aa: ASSLGSGGATDTQY

j_call: TRBJ1-3
clone_size: .
d_call: .
v_call: TRBV6-6
cdr3_aa: ASSIRGADGNTIY

j_call: TRBJ2-3
clone_size: .
d_call: .
v_call: TRBV18
cdr3_aa: ASSPPPSGTDTQY

j_call: TRBJ2-5
clone_size: .
d_call: TRBD1
v_call: TRBV4-2
cdr3_aa: ASSQERTDRGYFRETQY

j_call: TRBJ2-1
clone_size: .
d_call: TRBD2
v_call: TRBV6-2/TRBV6-3
cdr3_aa: ASSYAGDGQF

j_call: TRBJ2-5
clone_size: .
d_call: .
v_call: TRBV7-2
cdr3_aa: ASSSQAGSQETQY

j_call: TRBJ2-1
clone_size: few
d_call: TRBD1
v_call: TRBV5-5
cdr3_aa: ASSWGGQGMNEQF

j_call: TRBJ2-7
clone_size: few
d_call: .
v_call: TRBV7-2
cdr3_aa: ASSWGRNYEQY

j_call: TRBJ2-5
clone_size: .
d_call: .
v_call: TRBV28
cdr3_aa: ASSLETARLMETQY

j_call: TRBJ2-1
clone_size: .
d_call: .
v_call: TRBV19
cdr3_aa: ASLKRGYNEQF

j_call: TRBJ2-3
clone_size: .
d_call: .
v_call: TRBV6-2/TRBV6-3
cdr3_aa: ASSRGTDHHTQY

j_call: TRBJ2-7
clone_size: .
d_call: .
v_call: TRBV4-3
cdr3_aa: ASSQDHQSAEQY

j_call: TRBJ2-2
clone_size: few
d_call: .
v_call: TRBV12-3/TRBV12-4
cdr3_aa: ASSLAGHNTGELF

j_call: TRBJ2-3
clone_size: few
d_call: .
v_call: TRBV10-2
cdr3_aa: ASSLTRTPTDTQY

j_call: TRBJ2-3
clone_size: .
d_call: .
v_call: TRBV7-2
cdr3_aa: ASSFGREPDTQY

j_call: TRBJ1-4
clone_size: few
d_call: .
v_call: TRBV5-4
cdr3_aa: ASSVRTVGNEKLF

j_call: TRBJ1-5
clone_size: few
d_call: .
v_call: TRBV6-2/TRBV6-3
cdr3_aa: ASRPVGVGNQPQH

j_call: TRBJ2-1
clone_size: many
d_call: .
v_call: TRBV7-2
cdr3_aa: ASSPRAGYNEQF

j_call: TRBJ1-2
clone_size: few
d_call: .
v_call: TRBV28
cdr3_aa: ASSFSGGDNYGYT

j_call: TRBJ1-1
clone_size: .
d_call: .
v_call: TRBV6-6
cdr3_aa: ASIPTGMRYTEAF

j_call: TRBJ2-3
clone_size: .
d_call: .
v_call: TRBV12-3/TRBV12-4
cdr3_aa: ASSPKFPRSTDTQY